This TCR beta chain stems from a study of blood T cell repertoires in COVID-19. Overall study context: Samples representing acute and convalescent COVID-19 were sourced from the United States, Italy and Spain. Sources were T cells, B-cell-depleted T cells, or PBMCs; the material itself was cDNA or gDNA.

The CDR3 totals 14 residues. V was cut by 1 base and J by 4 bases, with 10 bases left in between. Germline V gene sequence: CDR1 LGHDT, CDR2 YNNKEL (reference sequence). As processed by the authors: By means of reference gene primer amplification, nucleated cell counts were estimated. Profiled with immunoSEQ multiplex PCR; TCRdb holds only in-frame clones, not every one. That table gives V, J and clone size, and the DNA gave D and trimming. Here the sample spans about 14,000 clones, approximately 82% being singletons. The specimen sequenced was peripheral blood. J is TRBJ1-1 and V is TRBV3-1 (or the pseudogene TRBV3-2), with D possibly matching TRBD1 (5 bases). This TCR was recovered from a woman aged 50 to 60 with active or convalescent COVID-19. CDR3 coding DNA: TGTGCCAGCAGCCAAGGGGCAGGGCCCACTGAAGCTTTCTTT. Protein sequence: CASSQGAGPTEAFF.